Reported below is one TCR beta chain. What it binds is unknown. Amplification of TCR beta used genomic DNA extracted from peripheral blood. This sample was included in a study of T cell repertoires in aging, cancer and after chemotherapy. For the study at large: Paired samples before and after chemotherapy came from chronic lymphocytic leukemia patients on fludarabine- or bendamustine-based regimens. General observations from the study: Immunological memory after chemotherapy cannot be judged from the repertoire data. Age-matched healthy donors had significantly more diverse, less clonal blood TCR repertoires than untreated cancer patients. In each cancer cohort, median generation probability increased across chemotherapy, suggesting thymic output rebounded.

A mixed TRB-A/B primer pool amplified rearranged TRB by multiplex touch-down PCR. TCRdb re-called the multiplex PCR reads with MiXCR, one entry per CDR3 protein. The table includes around 2,400 distinct CDR3 sequences, about 54% detected once. Sequencing input: blood. The sequence was collected from a human donor with a blood cancer.

In DNA, the CDR3 is TGTGCCAGCAGCTTAGTAAGGGCGAACTATGGCTACACCTTC. This gives the protein CASSLVRANYGYTF. J is TRBJ1-2 and V is TRBV7-6; the D is unclear. The germline V gene has CDR1 SGHVS and CDR2 FNYEAQ. The CDR3 has 14 residues. Trimming took off 1 base at V and 2 bases at J, with 8 bases between the two ends.